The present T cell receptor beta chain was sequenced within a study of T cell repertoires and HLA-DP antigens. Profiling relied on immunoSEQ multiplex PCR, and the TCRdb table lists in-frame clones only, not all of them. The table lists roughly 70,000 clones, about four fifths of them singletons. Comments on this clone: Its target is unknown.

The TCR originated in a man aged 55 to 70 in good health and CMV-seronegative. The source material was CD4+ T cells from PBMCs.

This CDR3 reads CSVESGDGGPLHF. The CDR3 nucleotides read TGCAGCGTTGAATCAGGGGATGGTGGTCCCCTCCACTTT. This chain links TRBV29-1 with TRBJ1-6; tentative D call: TRBD1 (6 bases). Per the germline V gene, CDR1 is SQVTM and CDR2 is ANQGSEA. The V end lost 2 bases, the J end lost 13 bases, and 15 bases lay between the germline ends. There are 13 residues in the CDR3.